This T cell receptor beta chain was documented in a study of blood T cell repertoires in COVID-19. Participants were aged about 18 to 100 years from around 25 US areas. Profiling relied on immunoSEQ multiplex PCR, and the TCRdb table lists in-frame clones only, not all of them. The top ten hold less than 2% of the sample, which has about 480,000 clones, roughly 90% seen once. This CDR3 region has 16 residues. Germline V CDR1 and CDR2: MNHEY, SMNVEV (reference sequence). V lost 3 bases and J lost 2, with 16 bases in between. The sample comprised PBMCs or T cells enriched from blood (not recorded which). The TCR originated in a middle-aged woman who had recovered from COVID-19. The chain combines TRBV27 with TRBJ1-2; D is uncertain. The CDR3 reads CASSFMGDIVNYGYTF. For the CDR3, the DNA is TGTGCCAGCAGTTTCATGGGAGACATAGTCAACTATGGCTACACCTTC.